Presented here are 28 T cell receptor beta chains from one specimen sequenced in a study of human T cells and chemical hapten exposure. As to time point: pre-sensitization, week 0. Specified treatment: therapeutic diphenylcyclopropenone sensitization with weekly scalp DPC. TCRdb reanalysed the RACE reads using MiXCR and keeps one entry per CDR3 protein. The sample records about 80,000 distinct CDR3 sequences, 14% being singletons. This material consisted of whole blood, taken in connection with sensitization to the hapten diphenylcyclopropenone (DPC). The receptors derive from a woman aged 50 to 60 with alopecia areata. Some clones in this sample may be carry-over from other donors' samples.

In this sample, this clonotype turned up a few times. CDR3 in DNA: TGCGCCAGCAGCTCGGCGGGCGGGACTAGCGGGAGCGGTGAGCAGTTCTTC. Translated: CASSSAGGTSGSGEQFF. The V gene is TRBV5-1, the J gene TRBJ2-1; 14 bases align to TRBD2. The CDR3 spans 17 residues. With 3 bases clipped from V and 9 bases from J, the junction kept 11 bases outside the gene matches. Germline loops: CDR1 SGHRS, CDR2 YFSETQ.

The V gene is TRBV7-2, the J gene TRBJ1-2, with D possibly TRBD1 on 5 matching bases. Trimming removed 5 bases from V and 8 bases from J, with 15 bases in between. The germline V gene has CDR1 SGHTA and CDR2 FQGNSA. CDR3 size: 13 residues. The CDR3 loop is CASSADAGYGYTF. CDR3 sequence (DNA): TGTGCCAGCAGCGCGGATGCAGGGTACGGCTACACCTTC.

There are a few counts of this clonotype. The chain links TRBV28 to TRBJ2-5, with D maybe TRBD1 (5 bases). Per the germline V gene, CDR1 is MDHEN and CDR2 is SYDVKM. This CDR3 contains 14 residues. V was trimmed by 5 bases and J by 5 bases, leaving 15 bases between them. CDR3 amino acids: CASSKLSSGETQYF. As DNA, the CDR3 is TGTGCCAGCAGTAAATTATCGTCAGGGGAGACCCAGTACTTC.

This clonotype occurred a few times. The chain has TRBV5-1 and TRBJ1-1; D remains unclear. The germline V gene encodes CDR1 SGHRS and CDR2 YFSETQ. The CDR3 is 16 amino acids. Trimming took off 5 bases at V and 1 base at J, with 18 bases between the two ends. The CDR3 DNA follows: TGCGCCAGCAGTGGATGGGCAGGAACCCAGAACACTGAAGCTTTCTTT. Translating gives CASSGWAGTQNTEAFF.

In this sample, this clonotype turned up a few times. V usage is TRBV20-1 and J usage is TRBJ2-5, with 9 nucleotides matching TRBD2. This CDR3 is built from 16 residues. The trim removed 6 bases at V and 5 bases at J, leaving 16 bases unmatched. The germline CDR1 and CDR2 sequences are DFQATT and SNEGSKA (reference sequence). The CDR3 loop is CSAAPGLAWFGETQYF. The CDR3 DNA follows: TGCAGTGCGGCTCCGGGACTAGCTTGGTTTGGGGAGACCCAGTACTTC.

This rearrangement joins TRBV7-9 to TRBJ2-1, with D hard to call. The V gene's germline CDR1 is SEHNR and CDR2 FQNEAQ (reference sequence). V lost 4 bases and J 12 bases, leaving 13 bases between the germline ends. The CDR3 has 12 amino acids. The CDR3 DNA sequence: TGTGCCAGCAGCTCTGATTTGATCGGGCAGTTCTTC. Protein: CASSSDLIGQFF.

There are a few counts of this clonotype. The CDR3 sequence: CASSRSVLYGYTF. The CDR3 bases are TGCGCCAGCAGCCGCAGTGTCCTCTATGGCTACACCTTC. The genes are TRBV4-3 and TRBJ1-2; D not resolved. CDR3 length equals 13 residues. V was cut by 4 bases and J by 4 bases, with 10 bases left in between. Germline CDR1 LGHNA, CDR2 YSLEER.

The chain has TRBV5-5 and TRBJ1-1; D is ambiguous. The germline CDR1 and CDR2 sequences are SGHKS and YYEKEE (reference sequence). Trimming shortened V by 0 bases and J by 0 bases, and 6 bases separated the two germline ends. The CDR3 extends over 14 amino acids. In nucleotides, the CDR3 is TGTGCCAGCAGCTTGGTCCCGATGAACACTGAAGCTTTCTTT. Translating it yields CASSLVPMNTEAFF.

This clonotype showed up many times. The chain employs TRBV20-1 and TRBJ2-3; tentative D call: TRBD2 (6 bases). The V end lost 1 base, the J end lost 2 bases, and 16 bases lay between the germline ends. Germline V gives CDR1 DFQATT, CDR2 SNEGSKA (reference sequence). There are 16 residues in the CDR3. CDR3 in DNA: TGCAGTGCTAGAGTGCCCGAGCGGGTGCTCACAGATACGCAGTATTTT. It codes for CSARVPERVLTDTQYF.

The chain combines TRBV20-1 with TRBJ2-5; D might be TRBD1 (5 bases). The CDR3 contains 14 residues. V was trimmed by 0 bases and J by 5 bases, leaving 13 bases between them. In germline, CDR1 is DFQATT, CDR2 SNEGSKA (reference sequence). The CDR3 nucleotides are TGCAGTGCTAGAGAGACCCCCAGGGTGGAGACCCAGTACTTC. Its protein product is CSARETPRVETQYF.

On this clonotype: Possible read error: a much larger clone is one base away. The V gene is TRBV27, the J gene TRBJ2-4; D is perhaps TRBD1 or TRBD2 (7 bases each). CDR1 is MNHEY and CDR2 is SMNVEV in the germline V gene (reference sequence). CDR3 length equals 16 residues. V lost 2 bases to trimming and J lost 3 bases, with 14 bases between them. In DNA form, the CDR3 reads TGTGCCAGCAGTTTAATGACAGGGAGGGTCAAAAACATTCAGTACTTC. It codes for CASSLMTGRVKNIQYF.

V gene TRBV20-1 combines with J gene TRBJ2-5; D gene ambiguous. The CDR3 has 13 amino acids. Germline V gives CDR1 DFQATT, CDR2 SNEGSKA (reference sequence). V gave up 3 bases and J gave up 0 bases, with 8 bases separating them. The CDR3 sequence: CSARHDYQETQYF. CDR3 bases: TGCAGTGCTAGGCACGACTACCAAGAGACCCAGTACTTC.

In this sample, this clonotype turned up a few times. V is TRBV5-6 and J is TRBJ1-2, with 7 bases matching TRBD1. Trimming took 4 bases from V and 4 from J; bases not matched to a gene: 7. The CDR3 covers 14 residues. Germline lookup yields CDR1 SGHDT and CDR2 YYEEEE. The CDR3 region has the DNA TGTGCCAGCAGCCAAGGGGGCTGGGGCTATGGCTACACCTTC. Translated, it gives CASSQGGWGYGYTF.

This clonotype was picked up a small number of times. CDR3 nucleotides: TGTGCCATCAGTCCGGGACAGGGGTTTTTTGAAGCTTTCTTT. As protein: CAISPGQGFFEAFF. The chain is built from TRBV10-3 and TRBJ1-1, with 10 bases aligning to TRBD1. V shed 5 bases and J 7 bases; nucleotides not matched to a gene: 7. This CDR3 has 14 amino acids. The germline V gene has CDR1 ENHRY and CDR2 SYGVKD.

This clonotype was observed many times. The chain joins TRBV5-1 to TRBJ2-7, with 7 positions matching TRBD1. With V trimmed by 4 bases and J by 4 bases, 8 bases remained unmatched. Germline V gene lookup returns CDR1 SGHRS and CDR2 YFSETQ. This CDR3 spans 14 amino acids. The CDR3 nucleotides read TGCGCCAGCAGCCCCACAGGGGTGCCATACGAGCAGTACTTC. Translating it yields CASSPTGVPYEQYF.

This clonotype has just a few counts. This chain joins TRBV7-9 and TRBJ1-3; a possible D gene is TRBD1 (6 bases). V shed 5 bases and J shed 4 bases, with 15 bases lying between them. The CDR3 contains 15 residues. Germline assignment: CDR1 SEHNR and CDR2 FQNEAQ (reference sequence). The CDR3 spells CASSLGGPAGNTIYF. The CDR3 DNA reads as TGTGCCAGCAGCCTAGGGGGTCCCGCCGGAAACACCATATATTTT.

The chain combines TRBV12-3 or TRBV12-4 with TRBJ1-2; 9 bases fit TRBD1. Germline trimming cut 4 bases from V and 2 bases from J; bases unmatched to any gene: 5. The CDR3 length is 15 residues. The CDR3 DNA sequence: TGTGCCAGCAGTTCGCCCGGGACAGGGAACTATGGCTACACCTTC. Its translation: CASSSPGTGNYGYTF.

This clonotype was recorded a few times. The chain couples TRBV12-3 or TRBV12-4 to TRBJ1-5, with 10 bases that match TRBD1. V lost 4 bases, J lost 6 bases, and 12 bases stayed unmatched. The CDR3 is 17 amino acids. CDR3 loop: CASSSKGGQGTTQPQHF. CDR3 nucleotide sequence: TGTGCCAGCAGTTCCAAAGGGGGACAGGGGACCACTCAGCCCCAGCATTTT.

The genes are TRBV20-1 and TRBJ2-1; tentative D call: TRBD2 (5 bases). The germline gives CDR1 DFQATT, CDR2 SNEGSKA (reference sequence). This CDR3 has 11 amino acids. Trimming left V 3 bases short and J 7 bases short, with 7 bases between. As DNA, the CDR3 is TGCAGTGCTAGCGGGGTTAATGAGCAGTTCTTC. It yields the protein CSASGVNEQFF.

The chain joins TRBV27 to TRBJ2-2; TRBD1 matches 7 bases. CDR3 length: 14 amino acids. Germline trimming cut 5 bases from V and 4 bases from J; bases unmatched to any gene: 4. Per germline, CDR1 MNHEY and CDR2 SMNVEV (reference sequence). Here the CDR3 DNA reads TGTGCCAGCAGTCCGGGACAGATCACCGGGGAGCTGTTTTTT. Translated: CASSPGQITGELFF.

This clonotype was observed a few times. The chain links TRBV6-6 to TRBJ1-5; D call uncertain. V was cut by 4 bases and J by 4 bases, with 20 bases left in between. This CDR3 spans 17 amino acids. Looked up from germline, CDR1 is MNHNY and CDR2 is SVGAGI (reference sequence). The CDR3 reads CASSSGPKGLRNQPQHF. CDR3 DNA sequence: TGTGCCAGCAGTTCGGGCCCCAAGGGATTGCGGAATCAGCCCCAGCATTTT.

V and J are TRBV7-2 and TRBJ2-7; TRBD2 is a possible D gene (6 bases). Trimming cost V 1 base and J 0 bases, with 10 bases left between them. Germline lookup yields CDR1 SGHTA and CDR2 FQGNSA. The CDR3 loop spans 15 amino acids. Here the CDR3 reads CASSLGLASSYEQYF. CDR3 coding DNA: TGTGCCAGCAGCTTAGGGCTAGCGAGCTCCTACGAGCAGTACTTC.

This clonotype was detected many times. The V gene is TRBV12-3 or TRBV12-4, the J gene TRBJ1-1, with TRBD1 matching over 8 bases. The V and J ends lost 6 bases and 4 bases, in that order; junction bases with no gene match: 4. The CDR3 totals 13 residues. CDR3 region: CASSNRGTTEAFF. The DNA of the CDR3 is TGTGCCAGCAGCAACAGGGGGACCACTGAAGCTTTCTTT.

In DNA, the CDR3 is TGCGCCAGCATCGAACTAGCGGCCGGGGATACGCAGTATTTT. Translated, it gives CASIELAAGDTQYF. This chain links TRBV10-2 with TRBJ2-3; 8 nucleotides match TRBD2. The J segment lost 6 bases and the V segment lost 7 bases, leaving 9 bases of the junction unmatched. Germline values: CDR1 WSHSY, CDR2 SAAADI. CDR3 length equals 14 residues.

The CDR3 nucleotides are TGCGCCAGCAGCTTTGGCAGGGGATCTTATCCGAACACTGAAGCTTTCTTT. As protein: CASSFGRGSYPNTEAFF. This chain joins TRBV5-1 and TRBJ1-1; D possibly corresponds to TRBD1 (6 bases). This CDR3 region has 17 residues. V dropped 2 bases and J dropped 1 base, with 18 bases sitting between them. CDR1 and CDR2 (germline): SGHRS, YFSETQ. Drawing the rest from reference TRBV5-1 and TRBJ1-1, the complete variable domain is KAGVTQTPRYLIKTRGQQVTLSCSPISGHRSVSWYQQTPGQGLQFLFEYFSETQRNKGNFPGRFSGRQFSNSRSEMNVSTLELGDSALYLCASSFGRGSYPNTEAFFGQGTRLTVV.

A few counts support this clonotype. The genes are TRBV18 and TRBJ1-6; 7 nucleotides match TRBD1. From germline, CDR1 is KGHSH and CDR2 LQKENI. The CDR3 is made up of 14 amino acids. V gave up 4 bases and J gave up 6 bases; unmatched junction bases: 3. DNA of the CDR3: TGTGCCAGCTCACGAGACAGGGCTAATTCACCCCTCCACTTT. It codes for CASSRDRANSPLHF.

The chain is built from TRBV5-4 and TRBJ1-2; D is unresolved. Germline assignment: CDR1 SGHNT and CDR2 YYREEE (reference sequence). The length of the CDR3 is 14 residues. V lost 4 bases to trimming and J lost 6 bases, with 16 bases between them. CDR3 in amino acids: CASSPTAGLDGYTF. The CDR3 nucleotides are TGTGCCAGCAGCCCCACGGCAGGTTTGGATGGCTACACCTTC.

This rearrangement joins TRBV2 to TRBJ2-3, with 9 positions matching TRBD1. The CDR3 spans 16 residues. V lost 5 bases to trimming and J lost 0 bases; unmatched junction nucleotides: 6. Germline V gene sequence: CDR1 SNHLY, CDR2 FYNNEI. This CDR3 reads CASSPRDRVSTDTQYF. The CDR3 DNA reads as TGTGCCAGCAGTCCCCGGGACAGGGTTAGCACAGATACGCAGTATTTT.